This T cell receptor (beta chain) is from a study of blood T cell repertoires in COVID-19. Data came from immunoSEQ multiplex PCR; TCRdb stores just in-frame clones and leaves some out. The sample yields tens of thousands of clones, 70% to 80% seen once. The CDR3 has 18 residues. The J segment lost 1 base and the V segment lost 5 bases, leaving 9 bases of the junction unmatched. Germline CDR1 PRHDT, CDR2 FYEKMQ (reference sequence). The sequence was obtained from a man in his fifties with active or convalescent COVID-19. The chain links TRBV13 to TRBJ2-5, with 14 nucleotides matching TRBD2. The specimen was peripheral blood. The CDR3 sequence is CASSGGTSGGFLQETQYF. DNA for the CDR3: TGTGCCAGCAGCGGGGGGACTAGCGGGGGCTTCCTCCAAGAGACCCAGTACTTC.